The sequence of this T cell receptor beta chain was determined in a study of a mutant IDH1 vaccine in newly diagnosed glioma. On the study more broadly: The therapy given earlier, which was standard therapy, consisted of radiotherapy, temozolomide, or both, and most of the patients received both. Study observations and caveats: The occurrence of vaccine-induced immune responses was seen in roughly 93% of patients.

Time point noted: week 23, last vaccination. In every dose of vaccine, 300 ug of mutant IDH1 20-mer peptide was given alongside topical imiquimod. Germline V gives CDR1 SGDLS, CDR2 YYNGEE. V lost 0 bases, J lost 2 bases, and 10 bases lay in between. The CDR3 runs to 15 residues. Some clones are missing from TCRdb's copy, which holds only in-frame ones; the method was immunoSEQ multiplex PCR. The sample has about 40,000 clones; approximately 76% are singletons. Regarding this clone: The antigen is not known.

The material sequenced was PBMCs, taken from a glioma patient whose treatment included an IDH1 peptide vaccine. This sequence originates from a man between 45 and 60 years old with glioma. This rearrangement joins TRBV9 to TRBJ2-3, with unresolved D. The DNA for the CDR3 is TGTGCCAGCAGCGTAGGTCGACAAACCACAGATACGCAGTATTTT. Its translation is CASSVGRQTTDTQYF.